The next 27 T cell receptor beta chains were all read from a single sample in a study of a mutant IDH1 vaccine in newly diagnosed glioma. Time point here: baseline, week 1 (first vaccination visit). Sample treatment: pre-vaccination baseline after standard-of-care therapy. The table came from immunoSEQ multiplex PCR; TCRdb's copy has only in-frame clones and leaves some out. Of around 82,000 clones in the sample, roughly 80% were seen once. The material was PBMCs, obtained from a glioma patient treated with radiotherapy, temozolomide or both. Receptors were obtained from a man aged 35-49 years with glioma. Some clones in this sample may be carry-over from other donors' samples.

The rearrangement uses TRBV7-2 and TRBJ1-6, with D possibly TRBD1 on 6 matching bases. Germline-derived CDR1 and CDR2 are SGHTA and FQGNSA. The CDR3 consists of 15 residues. With 1 base removed from V and 5 bases from J, the gap between germline ends came to 9 bases. The CDR3 region is CASSLGGPNNSPLHF. The CDR3 nucleotides read TGTGCCAGCAGCTTAGGGGGGCCTAATAATTCACCCCTCCACTTT.

The chain uses TRBV5-1 and TRBJ1-5; maybe TRBD1 (6 bases). Germline CDR1 SGHRS, CDR2 YFSETQ. This CDR3 spans 15 amino acids. Trimming stripped 0 bases from V and 6 bases from J, with 13 bases between. CDR3 loop: CASSLAGGGGQPQHF. Here the CDR3 DNA reads TGCGCCAGCAGCTTGGCCGGGGGAGGGGGTCAGCCCCAGCATTTT. Full variable domain (rest looked up from reference TRBV5-1 and TRBJ1-5): KAGVTQTPRYLIKTRGQQVTLSCSPISGHRSVSWYQQTPGQGLQFLFEYFSETQRNKGNFPGRFSGRQFSNSRSEMNVSTLELGDSALYLCASSLAGGGGQPQHFGDGTRLSIL.

The genes are TRBV10-3 and TRBJ1-1; TRBD1 aligns across 10 bases. Germline values: CDR1 ENHRY, CDR2 SYGVKD. The CDR3 is 14 residues long. Germline trimming cut 5 bases from V and 5 bases from J; bases unmatched to any gene: 5. CDR3 sequence (DNA): TGTGCCATCAGTAAAGACAGGGGGCGAACTGAAGCTTTCTTT. It yields the protein CAISKDRGRTEAFF.

The chain has TRBV19 and TRBJ2-7, with D possibly TRBD2 on 5 matching bases. The CDR3 loop spans 13 amino acids. Germline CDR1 reads LNHDA; CDR2 reads SQIVND (reference sequence). The germline V and J ends were trimmed by 6 bases and 3 bases, with 12 bases remaining between them. CDR3 in amino acids: CASRDLGNYEQYF. The CDR3 nucleotides are TGTGCCAGTAGGGACTTAGGGAACTACGAGCAGTACTTC.

This clone appeared a few times. This rearrangement joins TRBV30 to TRBJ1-6; D uncertain. The CDR3 is 11 residues long. Germline values: CDR1 GTSNPN, CDR2 SVGIG (reference sequence). The V gene lost 5 bases and the J gene lost 9 bases, with 8 bases spanning the gap. CDR3 sequence reads: CAWGDGSPLHF. CDR3 DNA sequence: TGTGCCTGGGGGGATGGTTCACCCCTCCACTTT. The entire variable domain, with the rest obtained from reference TRBV30 and TRBJ1-6, is as follows: SQTIHQWPATLVQPVGSPLSLECTVEGTSNPNLYWYRQAAGRGLQLLFYSVGIGQISSEVPQNLSASRPQDRQFILSSKKLLLSDSGFYLCAWGDGSPLHFGNGTRLTVT.

This chain uses TRBV5-8 with TRBJ2-3; D unclear. Looked up from germline, CDR1 is SGHTS and CDR2 is YDEGEE. The CDR3 length is 12 residues. V lost 4 bases and J lost 4, with 7 bases in between. The CDR3: CASSTGPDTQYF. The CDR3 coding sequence is TGTGCCAGCAGCACTGGACCAGATACGCAGTATTTT.

This clone was observed a single time. V and J are TRBV25-1 and TRBJ1-5, with TRBD1 as a possible D gene (5 bases). This CDR3 is built from 12 residues. The ends were cut back, 4 bases at V and 7 bases at J, with 8 bases in the middle. The germline CDR1 and CDR2 sequences are MGHDK and SYGVNS. CDR3 sequence: CASSAGWQPQHF. The CDR3 DNA sequence: TGTGCCAGCAGTGCAGGGTGGCAGCCCCAGCATTTT. The entire variable domain, with the rest obtained from reference TRBV25-1 and TRBJ1-5, is as follows: EADIYQTPRYLVIGTGKKITLECSQTMGHDKMYWYQQDPGMELHLIHYSYGVNSTEKGDLSSESTVSRIRTEHFPLTLESARPSHTSQYLCASSAGWQPQHFGDGTRLSIL.

The chain links TRBV4-1 to TRBJ1-2; no reliable D call. Between the trimmed V and J ends, which lost 1 base and 6 bases, there was a span of 12 bases. The germline gives CDR1 MGHRA, CDR2 YSYEKL. The CDR3 is 14 amino acids. CDR3 protein: CASSQGVKRDGYTF. In nucleotides, the CDR3 is TGCGCCAGCAGCCAAGGGGTCAAAAGAGATGGCTACACCTTC.

The table lists this clone with a few counts. CDR3 DNA sequence: TGTGCCAGCAGCATCTGGGGCTATGAGCAGTACTTC. Translation: CASSIWGYEQYF. The chain combines TRBV11-2 with TRBJ2-7; D possibly corresponds to TRBD1 (5 bases). This CDR3 comprises 12 residues. Looked up from germline, CDR1 is SGHAT and CDR2 is FQNNGV. V was pared by 5 bases and J by 7 bases, with 12 bases between.

For the CDR3, the DNA is TGTGCCAGCAGTGAAGGGATCGGAGGCTACGAGCAGTACTTC. This gives the protein CASSEGIGGYEQYF. This rearrangement joins TRBV6-1 to TRBJ2-7, with D possibly TRBD2 on 5 matching bases. Per the germline V gene, CDR1 is MNHNS and CDR2 is SASEGT. The CDR3 loop spans 14 amino acids. V was trimmed by 1 base and J by 3 bases, leaving 10 bases between them.

This clone showed up just once. The chain links TRBV13 to TRBJ1-2; D might be TRBD1 (5 bases). CDR1 is PRHDT, CDR2 FYEKMQ, per germline (reference sequence). Trimming removed 5 bases at V and 3 bases at J, with 13 bases between. The CDR3 runs 14 residues. As DNA, the CDR3 is TGTGCCAGCAGCCAGCGGCGAGGGGACTATGGCTACACCTTC. Its translation: CASSQRRGDYGYTF.

CDR3 protein: CASSLEWTGGFMNTEAFF. CDR3 nucleotides: TGTGCCAGCAGCTTGGAGTGGACAGGGGGTTTCATGAACACTGAAGCTTTCTTT. The chain combines TRBV5-6 with TRBJ1-1, with 10 positions matching TRBD1. The CDR3 runs 18 residues. J lost 0 bases, V lost 0 bases, and 8 bases had no gene match. CDR1 is SGHDT and CDR2 is YYEEEE in the germline V gene.

The chain recombines TRBV6-5 with TRBJ1-6; D ambiguous. The CDR3 sequence is 15 residues long. Germline CDR1 MNHEY, CDR2 SVGAGI. V lost 0 bases to trimming and J lost 7 bases, with 10 bases between them. In nucleotides, the CDR3 is TGTGCCAGCAGTTACTCGACGGTAGGGAATTCACCCCTCCACTTT. Its translation: CASSYSTVGNSPLHF.

This rearrangement joins TRBV4-1 to TRBJ2-3; 7 bases map to TRBD2. Looked up from germline, CDR1 is MGHRA and CDR2 is YSYEKL. The CDR3 is made up of 16 amino acids. The junction had 7 bases not matched to a gene; V was cut back by 0 bases and J by 4 bases. The CDR3 loop reads CASSQDGTGGSDTQYF. The CDR3 DNA reads TGCGCCAGCAGCCAAGATGGGACGGGGGGTTCAGATACGCAGTATTTT.

V gene TRBV2 combines with J gene TRBJ1-2, with a possible D match to TRBD1 (5 bases). The V gene lost 4 bases and the J gene lost 4 bases, with 16 bases spanning the gap. The CDR3 length is 15 residues. CDR1 and CDR2 from the germline V gene are SNHLY and FYNNEI. CDR3 in amino acids: CASSAQGGLVYGYTF. In DNA, the CDR3 is TGTGCCAGCAGTGCTCAGGGTGGCTTGGTCTATGGCTACACCTTC.

The chain employs TRBV5-3 and TRBJ1-1; D ambiguous. TRBV5-3 is filed as an ORF, its function uncertain. The V and J ends lost 0 bases and 4 bases respectively, with 13 bases between them. The CDR3 contains 15 residues. The CDR3, as DNA: TGTGCCAGAAGCTTGGATGTGTTGGGAGTCACTGAAGCTTTCTTT. Encoded protein: CARSLDVLGVTEAFF.

This chain uses TRBV7-8 with TRBJ2-7; the D is unclear. V lost 5 bases to trimming and J lost 6 bases, with 11 bases between them. Germline V gives CDR1 SGHVS, CDR2 FQNEAQ. The CDR3 loop spans 12 amino acids. The chain's CDR3 is CASSPLQSEQYF. DNA of the CDR3: TGTGCCAGCAGCCCCCTCCAATCCGAGCAGTACTTC.

The chain has TRBV9 and TRBJ2-3; D may be TRBD2 (7 bases). V was pared by 1 base and J by 0 bases, with 9 bases between. The CDR3 length is 15 residues. Germline values: CDR1 SGDLS, CDR2 YYNGEE. The CDR3 spells CASSVRGASTDTQYF. In nucleotides, the CDR3 is TGTGCCAGCAGCGTACGGGGGGCTAGCACAGATACGCAGTATTTT.

This clone came up once. The rearrangement links TRBV29-1 to TRBJ2-7; 11 nucleotides line up with TRBD1. V lost 6 bases, J lost 0 bases, and 4 bases stayed unmatched. The CDR3 extends over 14 amino acids. Germline V gene sequence: CDR1 SQVTM, CDR2 ANQGSEA. The CDR3 region has the DNA TGCAGCGTAACGGACAGGGGGCACTCCTACGAGCAGTACTTC. It encodes CSVTDRGHSYEQYF.

This clone was seen just once. The chain uses TRBV2 and TRBJ1-2; no reliable D call. Germline assignment: CDR1 SNHLY and CDR2 FYNNEI. V was pared by 6 bases and J by 7 bases, with 9 bases between. The CDR3 loop spans 11 amino acids. The CDR3 DNA follows: TGTGCCAGCAGGCCCGAGTTTGGCTACACCTTC. Residues: CASRPEFGYTF.

The CDR3 protein is CASSRTRDRAGNTIYF. The CDR3 nucleotides read TGCGCCAGCAGCCGGACGCGGGACAGGGCTGGAAACACCATATATTTT. The chain combines TRBV4-1 with TRBJ1-3; 9 nucleotides align to TRBD1. The CDR3 totals 16 residues. J gave up 2 bases and V 4 bases, and 6 bases lay outside the gene matches. From germline, CDR1 is MGHRA and CDR2 YSYEKL.

The chain recombines TRBV4-1 with TRBJ1-4; no reliable D call. Germline assignment: CDR1 MGHRA and CDR2 YSYEKL. The V and J ends lost 2 bases and 8 bases respectively, with 12 bases between them. The CDR3 sequence is 14 residues long. CDR3 region: CASSQTDVAEKLFF. The CDR3 DNA sequence: TGCGCCAGCAGCCAAACGGACGTTGCGGAAAAACTGTTTTTT.

This clone was seen a few times. The rearrangement joins TRBV30 to TRBJ1-1; unclear D gene. Germline V lookup: CDR1 GTSNPN, CDR2 SVGIG (reference sequence). Trimming pared 8 bases from V and 1 base from J, leaving 2 bases between. This CDR3 region has 9 residues. The CDR3 loop reads CAQNTEAFF. The DNA for the CDR3 is TGTGCCCAGAACACTGAAGCTTTCTTT.

CDR3 sequence: CASSLRLAGDQETQYF. The CDR3 DNA reads TGCGCCAGCAGCCTACGACTAGCGGGGGACCAAGAGACCCAGTACTTC. The chain links TRBV4-1 to TRBJ2-5; 12 bases align to TRBD2. This CDR3 has 16 residues. The germline V gene has CDR1 MGHRA and CDR2 YSYEKL. V lost 4 bases, J lost 0 bases, and 3 bases stayed unmatched.

The rearrangement uses TRBV5-4 and TRBJ2-1; TRBD2 agrees at 7 bases. This CDR3 region has 13 residues. V dropped 8 bases and J dropped 7; count of bases not matched to a gene: 9. Germline V gene lookup returns CDR1 SGHNT and CDR2 YYREEE (reference sequence). CDR3 residues: CASFWQGGNEQFF. CDR3 sequence (DNA): TGTGCCAGTTTCTGGCAGGGAGGGAATGAGCAGTTCTTC.

There are a few counts of this clone. The chain couples TRBV5-4 to TRBJ1-1, with TRBD1 as a possible D gene (5 bases). V was pared by 4 bases and J by 2 bases, with 12 bases between. This CDR3 contains 14 residues. Germline loops: CDR1 SGHNT, CDR2 YYREEE (reference sequence). Here the CDR3 DNA reads TGTGCCAGCAGCACGGGACTGGGAAACACTGAAGCTTTCTTT. Translation: CASSTGLGNTEAFF.

This sequence joins TRBV6-1 and TRBJ1-3; the D is unclear. The germline V and J ends were trimmed by 0 bases and 3 bases, with 6 bases remaining between them. The germline V gene encodes CDR1 MNHNS and CDR2 SASEGT. CDR3 size: 14 residues. As DNA, the CDR3 is TGTGCCAGCAGTGAAGCGGGGTTTGGAAACACCATATATTTT. Translating it yields CASSEAGFGNTIYF.